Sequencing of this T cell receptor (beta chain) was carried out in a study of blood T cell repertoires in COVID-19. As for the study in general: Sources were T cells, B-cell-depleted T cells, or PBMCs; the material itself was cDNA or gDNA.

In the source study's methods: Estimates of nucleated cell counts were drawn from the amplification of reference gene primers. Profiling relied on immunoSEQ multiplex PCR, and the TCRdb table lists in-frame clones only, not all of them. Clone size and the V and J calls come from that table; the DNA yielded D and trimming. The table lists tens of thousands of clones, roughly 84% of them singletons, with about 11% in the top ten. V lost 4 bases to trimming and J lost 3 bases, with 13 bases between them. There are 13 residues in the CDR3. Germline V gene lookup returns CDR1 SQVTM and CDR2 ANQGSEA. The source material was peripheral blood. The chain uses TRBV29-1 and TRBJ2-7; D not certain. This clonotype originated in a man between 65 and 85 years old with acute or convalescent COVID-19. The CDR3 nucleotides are TGCAGCGTTGCATTCCAGGCCGGCTACGAGCAGTACTTC. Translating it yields CSVAFQAGYEQYF.